This TCR beta chain derives from a study of T cells after posttransplantation cyclophosphamide. General observations from the study: Donor-recipient repertoire similarity was low at 1-2 months, rising over year one. Tissue-infiltrating T cells from skin or gut overlapped little with blood T cells. Recipient CMV seropositivity and CMV reactivation strongly tracked TRB clonality.

The naive gate required viable CD3+CD4+ or CD3+CD8+ cells with CCR7+CD45RA+CD45RO-CD95-CD27+CD28+ phenotype. The related graft donor's blood sample was taken on the day of bone marrow donation. This clone was seen more than once but under ten times. The antigen is not known. This CDR3 contains 15 residues. Germline V gene data show CDR1 as MDHEN and CDR2 as SYDVKM. Trimming removed 2 bases from V and 0 bases from J, with 10 bases in between. Profiling relied on immunoSEQ multiplex PCR, and the TCRdb table lists in-frame clones only, not all of them. The sample gives approximately 30,000 clones, over 80% of which show up once; about 0.25% is in the top ten.

The gene calls are TRBV28 and TRBJ1-1; the D gene is possibly TRBD1 (5 bases). This clonotype was obtained from a woman aged 55-70 years in good health, CMV-negative, and a related stem cell transplant donor. Sequenced: naive CD4+ T cells sorted from PBMCs. The CDR3 DNA is TGTGCCAGCAGTTTAATTCCAGGGATGAACACTGAAGCTTTCTTT. This encodes CASSLIPGMNTEAFF.